This T cell receptor (beta chain) appears in the sequencing data of a study of cytomegalovirus exposure and HLA in healthy donors. The PCR employed 60 Vbeta primers together with 13 Jbeta primers. TCRdb's table, derived via immunoSEQ multiplex PCR, lists solely in-frame clones and lacks some. The data hold around 99,000 clones, with under 80% observed a single time. In its sample, this clone was seen a few times. The CDR3 sequence is 15 residues long. V dropped 4 bases and J dropped 4 bases, with 16 bases sitting between them. Looked up from germline, CDR1 is LGHNA and CDR2 is YNFKEQ. This clonotype originated in a man aged 50-59 years in good health and CMV-seropositive. Input material: PBMCs. The chain recombines TRBV4-2 with TRBJ1-1; D remains unclear. The CDR3 sequence is CASSRSTEGGTEAFF. The CDR3 DNA reads TGTGCCAGCAGCCGATCAACAGAGGGTGGCACTGAAGCTTTCTTT.